The rows below give T cell receptor beta chains drawn from one sample of a study of blood T cell repertoires in COVID-19. Method: immunoSEQ multiplex PCR; TCRdb's copy keeps in-frame clones and lacks some. The table has more than 200,000 clones, roughly 85% seen once. Specimen: peripheral blood. These receptors were collected from a man in his late teens or twenties with active or convalescent COVID-19. The CDR3 runs from the conserved cysteine through the conserved F or W. Each record gives: D gene, V gene, J gene, clone size, CDR3 protein, CDR3 DNA. D genes are given only for firm matches. Clone size is given for some rows only: seen once, a few or many times, or a class if the clone is expanded.

D gene: NA; V gene: TRBV15; J gene: TRBJ1-3; clone size: NA; CDR3 protein: CATSRERGSGNTIYF; CDR3 DNA: TGTGCCACCAGCAGAGAACGGGGTTCTGGAAACACCATATATTTT
D gene: TRBD1; V gene: TRBV19; J gene: TRBJ2-2; clone size: NA; CDR3 protein: CASSPQGQERTGELFF; CDR3 DNA: TGTGCCAGTAGCCCACAGGGGCAAGAACGGACCGGGGAGCTGTTTTTT
D gene: NA; V gene: TRBV12-3/TRBV12-4; J gene: TRBJ2-7; clone size: NA; CDR3 protein: CASSLVMYEQYF; CDR3 DNA: TGTGCCAGCAGTTTAGTTATGTACGAGCAGTACTTC
D gene: NA; V gene: TRBV30; J gene: TRBJ1-2; clone size: NA; CDR3 protein: CAWAPVAIELYGYTF; CDR3 DNA: TGTGCCTGGGCCCCGGTAGCTATCGAGTTGTATGGCTACACCTTC
D gene: NA; V gene: TRBV5-8; J gene: TRBJ1-4; clone size: NA; CDR3 protein: CASSFRGANEKLFF; CDR3 DNA: TGTGCCAGCAGCTTCCGAGGAGCTAATGAAAAACTGTTTTTT
D gene: TRBD1; V gene: TRBV2; J gene: TRBJ1-1; clone size: NA; CDR3 protein: CASSDRQGGITEAFF; CDR3 DNA: TGTGCCAGCAGTGACCGACAGGGTGGTATCACTGAAGCTTTCTTT
D gene: NA; V gene: TRBV27; J gene: TRBJ1-4; clone size: NA; CDR3 protein: CASSLDSIGKLFF; CDR3 DNA: TGTGCCAGCAGTTTGGACTCGATAGGAAAACTGTTTTTT
D gene: TRBD1; V gene: TRBV7-9; J gene: TRBJ1-6; clone size: once; CDR3 protein: CASSSQGQGGSPLHF; CDR3 DNA: TGTGCCAGCAGCTCACAGGGACAGGGGGGTTCACCCCTCCACTTT
D gene: TRBD2; V gene: TRBV5-1; J gene: TRBJ2-1; clone size: NA; CDR3 protein: CASSLDPSGGPNNEQFF; CDR3 DNA: TGCGCCAGCAGCTTGGATCCTAGCGGGGGCCCTAACAATGAGCAGTTCTTC
D gene: TRBD1; V gene: TRBV29-1; J gene: TRBJ2-1; clone size: NA; CDR3 protein: CSVRTGGHNDNEQFF; CDR3 DNA: TGCAGCGTCCGGACAGGGGGCCATAACGACAATGAGCAGTTCTTC
D gene: TRBD2; V gene: TRBV9; J gene: TRBJ2-7; clone size: NA; CDR3 protein: CASSVAAGRSYEQYF; CDR3 DNA: TGTGCCAGCAGCGTAGCAGCGGGACGCTCCTACGAGCAGTACTTC
D gene: TRBD1; V gene: TRBV4-1; J gene: TRBJ1-3; clone size: NA; CDR3 protein: CASSQGLPTGNGNTIYF; CDR3 DNA: TGCGCCAGCAGCCAAGGGCTGCCGACAGGGAATGGAAACACCATATATTTT
D gene: TRBD1; V gene: TRBV5-1; J gene: TRBJ2-7; clone size: NA; CDR3 protein: CASSLLTGGVYEQYF; CDR3 DNA: TGCGCCAGCAGCTTGCTGACAGGGGGCGTCTACGAGCAGTACTTC
D gene: TRBD1; V gene: TRBV5-4; J gene: TRBJ1-1; clone size: NA; CDR3 protein: CASKKLGQGVENTEAFF; CDR3 DNA: TGTGCCAGCAAAAAATTGGGGCAGGGGGTAGAGAACACTGAAGCTTTCTTT
D gene: NA; V gene: TRBV2; J gene: TRBJ1-1; clone size: NA; CDR3 protein: CASSLERHTEAFF; CDR3 DNA: TGTGCCAGCAGCCTCGAGCGTCACACTGAAGCTTTCTTT
D gene: NA; V gene: TRBV29-1; J gene: TRBJ1-4; clone size: NA; CDR3 protein: CSATSGRGIEKLFF; CDR3 DNA: TGCAGCGCAACTTCTGGGAGGGGAATTGAAAAACTGTTTTTT
D gene: NA; V gene: TRBV6-2/TRBV6-3; J gene: TRBJ2-5; clone size: NA; CDR3 protein: CASSYLVSGAQQETQYF; CDR3 DNA: TGTGCCAGCAGTTACTTGGTTAGCGGAGCCCAGCAAGAGACCCAGTACTTC
D gene: TRBD1; V gene: TRBV19; J gene: TRBJ1-5; clone size: NA; CDR3 protein: CASSGRTGSNQPQHF; CDR3 DNA: TGTGCCAGTAGTGGGCGGACAGGGTCGAATCAGCCCCAGCATTTT
D gene: NA; V gene: TRBV4-3; J gene: TRBJ2-1; clone size: NA; CDR3 protein: CASSQDPAGTSYNEQFF; CDR3 DNA: TGCGCCAGCAGCCAAGATCCAGCAGGGACATCCTACAATGAGCAGTTCTTC
D gene: NA; V gene: TRBV5-1; J gene: TRBJ1-1; clone size: NA; CDR3 protein: CASSFTVLNTEAFF; CDR3 DNA: TGCGCCAGCAGCTTTACGGTGCTGAACACTGAAGCTTTCTTT
D gene: TRBD2; V gene: TRBV19; J gene: TRBJ2-7; clone size: NA; CDR3 protein: CASSSGTSSYEQYF; CDR3 DNA: TGTGCCAGTAGTTCCGGGACTAGCTCCTACGAGCAGTACTTC
D gene: NA; V gene: TRBV18; J gene: TRBJ1-1; clone size: NA; CDR3 protein: CATERPGGPTTEAFF; CDR3 DNA: TGTGCCACCGAGAGACCCGGGGGGCCCACCACTGAAGCTTTCTTT
D gene: TRBD2; V gene: TRBV5-1; J gene: TRBJ2-5; clone size: NA; CDR3 protein: CASSLGVAGGPAETQYF; CDR3 DNA: TGCGCCAGCAGCTTGGGGGTAGCGGGGGGGCCCGCAGAGACCCAGTACTTC
D gene: TRBD1; V gene: TRBV7-2; J gene: TRBJ2-2; clone size: NA; CDR3 protein: CASSPGGQGWAGELFF; CDR3 DNA: TGTGCCAGCAGCCCAGGGGGACAGGGTTGGGCCGGGGAGCTGTTTTTT
D gene: TRBD2; V gene: TRBV4-3; J gene: TRBJ2-1; clone size: once; CDR3 protein: CASSQDRAGVRDEQFF; CDR3 DNA: TGCGCCAGCAGCCAAGATCGGGCGGGAGTTAGGGATGAGCAGTTCTTC
D gene: NA; V gene: TRBV11-2; J gene: TRBJ1-6; clone size: few; CDR3 protein: CASSLTAISYNSPLHF; CDR3 DNA: TGTGCCAGCAGCTTAACAGCTATCTCCTATAATTCACCCCTCCACTTT
D gene: NA; V gene: TRBV9; J gene: TRBJ1-1; clone size: NA; CDR3 protein: CASSGAPGGAVNTEAFF; CDR3 DNA: TGTGCCAGCAGCGGAGCACCAGGAGGGGCGGTCAACACTGAAGCTTTCTTT
D gene: NA; V gene: TRBV9; J gene: TRBJ1-2; clone size: few; CDR3 protein: CASSEDSYGYTF; CDR3 DNA: TGTGCCAGCAGCGAGGACAGCTATGGCTACACCTTC
D gene: NA; V gene: TRBV7-3; J gene: TRBJ2-1; clone size: NA; CDR3 protein: CASSPSPSYNEQFF; CDR3 DNA: TGTGCCAGCAGCCCCAGTCCCTCCTACAATGAGCAGTTCTTC